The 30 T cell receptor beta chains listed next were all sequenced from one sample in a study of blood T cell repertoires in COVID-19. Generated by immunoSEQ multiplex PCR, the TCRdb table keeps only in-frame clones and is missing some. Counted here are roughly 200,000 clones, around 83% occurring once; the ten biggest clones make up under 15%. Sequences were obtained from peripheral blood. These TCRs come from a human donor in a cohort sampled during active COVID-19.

CDR3 loop: CASSLFPGAATNEKLFF. The CDR3 bases are TGCGCCAGCAGCTTGTTTCCGGGAGCGGCAACTAATGAAAAACTGTTTTTT. The chain carries TRBV5-1 and TRBJ1-4; no firm D call. Germline CDR1 is SGHRS and CDR2 is YFSETQ. The CDR3 is 17 residues long. Deletions cut 1 base from V and 0 bases from J, with 13 bases between.

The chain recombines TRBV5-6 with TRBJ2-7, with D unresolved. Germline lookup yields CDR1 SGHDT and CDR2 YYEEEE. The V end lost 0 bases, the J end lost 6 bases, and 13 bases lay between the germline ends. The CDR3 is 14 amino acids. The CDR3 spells CASSLAVRSSEQYF. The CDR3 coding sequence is TGTGCCAGCAGCTTGGCGGTCAGATCTAGCGAGCAGTACTTC.

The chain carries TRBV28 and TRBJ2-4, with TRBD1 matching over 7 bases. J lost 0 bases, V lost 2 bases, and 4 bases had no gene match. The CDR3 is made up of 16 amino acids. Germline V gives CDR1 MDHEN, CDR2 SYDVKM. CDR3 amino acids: CASSLGQALAKNIQYF. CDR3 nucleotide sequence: TGTGCCAGCAGTTTAGGACAGGCCTTAGCCAAAAACATTCAGTACTTC. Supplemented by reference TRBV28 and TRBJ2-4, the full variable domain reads DVKVTQSSRYLVKRTGEKVFLECVQDMDHENMFWYRQDPGLGLRLIYFSYDVKMKEKGDIPEGYSVSREKKERFSLILESASTNQTSMYLCASSLGQALAKNIQYFGAGTRLSVL.

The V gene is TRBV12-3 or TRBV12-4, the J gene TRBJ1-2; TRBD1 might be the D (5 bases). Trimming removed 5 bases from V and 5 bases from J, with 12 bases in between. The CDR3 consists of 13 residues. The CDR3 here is CASSAPGNYGYTF. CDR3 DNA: TGTGCCAGCAGTGCTCCAGGGAATTATGGCTACACCTTC.

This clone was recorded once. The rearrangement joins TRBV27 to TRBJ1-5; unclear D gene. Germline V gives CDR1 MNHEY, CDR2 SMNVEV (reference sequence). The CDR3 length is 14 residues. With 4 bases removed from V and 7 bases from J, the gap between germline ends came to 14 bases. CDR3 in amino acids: CASSSYGNEQPQHF. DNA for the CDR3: TGTGCCAGCAGTTCGTACGGGAACGAGCAGCCCCAGCATTTT.

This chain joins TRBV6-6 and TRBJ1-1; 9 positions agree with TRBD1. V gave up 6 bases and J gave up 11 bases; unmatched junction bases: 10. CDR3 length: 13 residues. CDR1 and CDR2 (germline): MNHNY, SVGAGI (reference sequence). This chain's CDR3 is CASREQGASLAFF. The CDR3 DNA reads TGTGCCAGCAGGGAACAGGGGGCGAGTTTGGCTTTCTTT.

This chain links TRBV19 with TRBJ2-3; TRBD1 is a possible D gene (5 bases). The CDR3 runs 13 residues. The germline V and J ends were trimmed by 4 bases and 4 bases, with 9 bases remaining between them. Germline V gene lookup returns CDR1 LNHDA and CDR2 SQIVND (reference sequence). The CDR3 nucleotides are TGTGCCAGTAGTAAGGGGCTGGCAGATACGCAGTATTTT. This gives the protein CASSKGLADTQYF.

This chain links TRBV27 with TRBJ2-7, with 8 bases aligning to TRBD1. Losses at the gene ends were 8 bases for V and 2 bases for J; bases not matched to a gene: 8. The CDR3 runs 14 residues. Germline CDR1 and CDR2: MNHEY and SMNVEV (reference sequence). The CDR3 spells CASSTTGQAYEQYF. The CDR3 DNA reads TGTGCCAGCTCTACGACGGGACAGGCCTACGAGCAGTACTTC.

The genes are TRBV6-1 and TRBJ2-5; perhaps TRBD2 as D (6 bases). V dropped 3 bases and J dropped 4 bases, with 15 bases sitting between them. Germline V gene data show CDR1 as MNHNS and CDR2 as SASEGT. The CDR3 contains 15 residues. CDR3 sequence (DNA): TGTGCCAGCAGTGACCCGACTAGTAGAAGAGAGACCCAGTACTTC. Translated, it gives CASSDPTSRRETQYF.

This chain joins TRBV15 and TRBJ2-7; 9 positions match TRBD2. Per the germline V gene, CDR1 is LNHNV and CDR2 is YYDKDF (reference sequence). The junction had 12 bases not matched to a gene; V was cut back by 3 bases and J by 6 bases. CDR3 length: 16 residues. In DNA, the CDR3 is TGTGCCACCAGCAGTTCCTTACTAGCGGGCTCCGGCGAGCAGTACTTC. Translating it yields CATSSSLLAGSGEQYF.

This CDR3 reads CASSLQTREQYF. The CDR3 DNA sequence: TGTGCCAGCAGTCTCCAGACTCGGGAGCAGTACTTC. The chain combines TRBV28 with TRBJ2-7; D call uncertain. Per germline, CDR1 MDHEN and CDR2 SYDVKM. The CDR3 totals 12 residues. V was shortened by 5 bases and J by 7 bases, with 12 bases between the two germline ends.

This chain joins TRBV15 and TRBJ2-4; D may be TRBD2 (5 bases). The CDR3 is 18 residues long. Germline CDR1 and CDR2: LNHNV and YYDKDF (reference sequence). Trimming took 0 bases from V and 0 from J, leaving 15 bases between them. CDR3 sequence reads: CATSRDPGVGIAKNIQYF. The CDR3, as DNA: TGTGCCACCAGCAGAGACCCCGGGGTGGGGATAGCCAAAAACATTCAGTACTTC.

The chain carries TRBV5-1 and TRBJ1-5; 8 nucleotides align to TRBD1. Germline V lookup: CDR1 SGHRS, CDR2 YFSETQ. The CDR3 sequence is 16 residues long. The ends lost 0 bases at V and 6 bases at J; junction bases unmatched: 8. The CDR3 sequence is CASSLGPGQGGQPQHF. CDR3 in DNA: TGCGCCAGCAGCTTGGGGCCTGGACAGGGCGGTCAGCCCCAGCATTTT.

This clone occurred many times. CDR3 amino acids: CASSLGQGKEKLFF. For the CDR3, the DNA is TGTGCCAGCAGCTTGGGACAGGGGAAAGAAAAACTGTTTTTT. The chain is built from TRBV7-9 and TRBJ1-4; 10 bases match TRBD1. Germline V gives CDR1 SEHNR, CDR2 FQNEAQ (reference sequence). This CDR3 is 14 amino acids long. V gave up 3 bases and J gave up 8 bases; unmatched junction bases: 3.

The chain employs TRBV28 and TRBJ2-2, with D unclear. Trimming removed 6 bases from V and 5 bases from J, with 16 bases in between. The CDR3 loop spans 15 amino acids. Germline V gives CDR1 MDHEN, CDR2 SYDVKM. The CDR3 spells CASSSRQSRTGELFF. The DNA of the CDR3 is TGTGCCAGCAGCAGTCGTCAGTCAAGAACCGGGGAGCTGTTTTTT. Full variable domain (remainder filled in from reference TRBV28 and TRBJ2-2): DVKVTQSSRYLVKRTGEKVFLECVQDMDHENMFWYRQDPGLGLRLIYFSYDVKMKEKGDIPEGYSVSREKKERFSLILESASTNQTSMYLCASSSRQSRTGELFFGEGSRLTVL.

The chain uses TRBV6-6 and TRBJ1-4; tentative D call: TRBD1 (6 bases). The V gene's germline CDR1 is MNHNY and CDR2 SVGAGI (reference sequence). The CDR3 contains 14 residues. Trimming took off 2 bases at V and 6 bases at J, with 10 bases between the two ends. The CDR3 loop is CASSYTHRDEKLFF. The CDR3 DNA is TGTGCCAGCAGTTACACTCACAGGGATGAAAAACTGTTTTTT.

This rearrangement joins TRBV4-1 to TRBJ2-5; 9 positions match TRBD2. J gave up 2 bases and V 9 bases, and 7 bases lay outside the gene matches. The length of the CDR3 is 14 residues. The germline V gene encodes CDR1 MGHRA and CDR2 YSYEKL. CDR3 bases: TGCGCCAGGGTAGCGGGAGTGAAACAAGAGACCCAGTACTTC. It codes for CARVAGVKQETQYF.

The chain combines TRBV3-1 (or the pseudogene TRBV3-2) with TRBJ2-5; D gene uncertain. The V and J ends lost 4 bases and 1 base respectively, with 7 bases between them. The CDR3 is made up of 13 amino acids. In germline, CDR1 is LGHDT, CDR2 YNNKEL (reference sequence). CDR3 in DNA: TGTGCCAGCAGCCCCCCCCTCCAAGAGACCCAGTACTTC. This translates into CASSPPLQETQYF.

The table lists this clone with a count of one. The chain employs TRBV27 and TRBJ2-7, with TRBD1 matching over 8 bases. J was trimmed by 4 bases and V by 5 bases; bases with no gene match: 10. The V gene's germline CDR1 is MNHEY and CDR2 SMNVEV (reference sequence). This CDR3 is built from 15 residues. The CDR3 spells CASSDEDRGRYEQYF. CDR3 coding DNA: TGTGCCAGCAGTGACGAAGACAGGGGAAGGTACGAGCAGTACTTC.

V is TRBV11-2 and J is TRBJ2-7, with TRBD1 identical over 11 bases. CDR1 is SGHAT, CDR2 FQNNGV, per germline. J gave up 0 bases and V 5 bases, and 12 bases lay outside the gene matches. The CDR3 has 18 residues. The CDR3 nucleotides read TGTGCCAGCAGCCAAAGGAAGTTGGGACAGGGGGTCTCCTACGAGCAGTACTTC. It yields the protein CASSQRKLGQGVSYEQYF.

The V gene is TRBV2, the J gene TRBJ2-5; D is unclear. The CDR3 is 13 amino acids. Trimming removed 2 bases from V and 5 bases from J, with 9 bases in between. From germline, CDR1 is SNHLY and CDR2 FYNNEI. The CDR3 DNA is TGTGCCAGCAGTGAACGGGTTCCGGAGACCCAGTACTTC. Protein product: CASSERVPETQYF. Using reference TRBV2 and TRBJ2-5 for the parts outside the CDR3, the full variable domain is EPEVTQTPSHQVTQMGQEVILRCVPISNHLYFYWYRQILGQKVEFLVSFYNNEISEKSEIFDDQFSVERPDGSNFTLKIRSTKLEDSAMYFCASSERVPETQYFGPGTRLLVL.

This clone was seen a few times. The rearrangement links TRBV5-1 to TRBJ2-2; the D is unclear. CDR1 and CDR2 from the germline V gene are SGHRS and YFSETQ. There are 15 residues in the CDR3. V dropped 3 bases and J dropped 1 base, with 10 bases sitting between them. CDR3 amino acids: CASSSFQVNTGELFF. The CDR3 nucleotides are TGCGCCAGCAGCTCCTTCCAGGTGAACACCGGGGAGCTGTTTTTT.

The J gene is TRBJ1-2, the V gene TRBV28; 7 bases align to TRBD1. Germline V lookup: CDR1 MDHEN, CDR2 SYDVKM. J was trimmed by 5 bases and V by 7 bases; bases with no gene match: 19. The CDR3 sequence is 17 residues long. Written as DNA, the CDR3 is TGTGCCAGCATCCAACCAACAGGGGCCGCGGGTTTGTATGGCTACACCTTC. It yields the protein CASIQPTGAAGLYGYTF.

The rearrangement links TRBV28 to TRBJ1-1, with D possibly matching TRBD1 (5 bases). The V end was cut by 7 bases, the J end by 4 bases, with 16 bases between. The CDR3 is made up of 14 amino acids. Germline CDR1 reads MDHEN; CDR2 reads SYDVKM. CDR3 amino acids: CASMNRPGSTEAFF. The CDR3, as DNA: TGTGCCAGCATGAACAGGCCCGGGAGCACTGAAGCTTTCTTT.

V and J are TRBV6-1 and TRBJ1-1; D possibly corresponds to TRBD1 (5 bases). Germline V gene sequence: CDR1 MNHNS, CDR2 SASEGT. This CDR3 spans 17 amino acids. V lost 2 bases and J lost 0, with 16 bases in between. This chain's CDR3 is CASSESAGGLLNTEAFF. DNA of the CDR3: TGTGCCAGCAGTGAAAGCGCGGGGGGACTACTGAACACTGAAGCTTTCTTT.

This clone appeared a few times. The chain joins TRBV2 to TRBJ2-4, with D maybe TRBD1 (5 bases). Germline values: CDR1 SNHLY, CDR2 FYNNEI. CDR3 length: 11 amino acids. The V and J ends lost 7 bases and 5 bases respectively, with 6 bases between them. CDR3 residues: CASTRENIQYF. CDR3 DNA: TGTGCCAGCACCAGGGAAAACATTCAGTACTTC.

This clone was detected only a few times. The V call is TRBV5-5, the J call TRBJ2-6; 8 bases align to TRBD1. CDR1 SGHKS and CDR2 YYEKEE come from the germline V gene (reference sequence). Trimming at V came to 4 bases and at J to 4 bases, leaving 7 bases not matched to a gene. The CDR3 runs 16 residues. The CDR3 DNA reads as TGTGCCAGCAGCAAGACAGGGGAGTCGGGGGCCAACGTCCTGACTTTC. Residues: CASSKTGESGANVLTF.

The CDR3 spells CASSSGLGTDTQYF. The CDR3 DNA is TGTGCCAGCAGCTCCGGACTAGGTACAGATACGCAGTATTTT. This sequence joins TRBV5-4 and TRBJ2-3, with TRBD2 identical over 7 bases. Germline trimming cut 3 bases from V and 3 bases from J; bases unmatched to any gene: 4. Germline lookup yields CDR1 SGHNT and CDR2 YYREEE (reference sequence). There are 14 residues in the CDR3.

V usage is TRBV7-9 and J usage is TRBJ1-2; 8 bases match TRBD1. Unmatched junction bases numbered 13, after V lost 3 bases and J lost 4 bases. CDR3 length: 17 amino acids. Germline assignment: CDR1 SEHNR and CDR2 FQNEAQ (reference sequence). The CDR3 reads CASSFGPQGDPLYGYTF. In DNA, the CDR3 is TGTGCCAGCAGCTTTGGGCCACAGGGGGATCCCCTCTATGGCTACACCTTC.

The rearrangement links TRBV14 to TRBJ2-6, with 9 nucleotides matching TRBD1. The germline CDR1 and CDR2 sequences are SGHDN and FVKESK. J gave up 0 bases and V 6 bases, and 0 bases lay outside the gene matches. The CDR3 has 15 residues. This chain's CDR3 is CASRDRGSGANVLTF. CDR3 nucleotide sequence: TGTGCCAGCAGGGACAGGGGCTCTGGGGCCAACGTCCTGACTTTC.